This T cell receptor beta chain was identified in a study of blood T cell repertoires in COVID-19. The overall study: PBMCs, B-cell-depleted T cells, or T cells were the source of the cDNA or gDNA that made up the material.

This table comes from immunoSEQ multiplex PCR, and its TCRdb copy is limited to in-frame clones, with some not included. This table holds about 190,000 clones, 84% found once. CDR1 LGHNT and CDR2 FRNRAP come from the germline V gene. V lost 5 bases and J lost 9; bases outside the gene matches: 13. The CDR3 contains 15 residues. V and J are TRBV12-5 and TRBJ2-1; 7 nucleotides align to TRBD2. This sequence originates from a human donor in a cohort sampled during active COVID-19. The sequenced sample was peripheral blood. The CDR3 is CASGDEAGVGSEQFF. The CDR3 coding sequence is TGTGCTAGTGGTGACGAGGCGGGAGTGGGTAGTGAGCAGTTCTTC.